The source of this TCR beta chain is a study of cytomegalovirus exposure and HLA in healthy donors. CDR3 length: 14 residues. V was shortened by 5 bases and J by 4 bases, with 14 bases between the two germline ends. Germline V gene lookup returns CDR1 SNHLY and CDR2 FYNNEI. Both 60 Vbeta primers and 13 Jbeta primers went into the PCR. Per the original methods: Later analysis identified 65 million to 80 million unique TCR beta chains, 9 million to 13 million shared. TCRdb's copy holds only in-frame clones and misses some; the assay was immunoSEQ multiplex PCR. That table is the source of V, J and clone size, and D and trimming were worked out from the DNA. The top ten hold 4.5% to 7% of the sample, which has 150,000 or so clones, over 75% seen once. Study-level results: Rarity marked most TCR sequences, yet some public TCRs occurred in many donors.

As regards this clone: The antigen is not known.

The rearrangement joins TRBV2 to TRBJ1-1, with unresolved D. The sample comprised PBMCs. The clonotype was recovered from a middle-aged woman in good health and CMV-seropositive. The CDR3 sequence is CASSRLGGGTEAFF. The CDR3 DNA follows: TGTGCCAGCAGTAGGCTGGGAGGAGGCACTGAAGCTTTCTTT.